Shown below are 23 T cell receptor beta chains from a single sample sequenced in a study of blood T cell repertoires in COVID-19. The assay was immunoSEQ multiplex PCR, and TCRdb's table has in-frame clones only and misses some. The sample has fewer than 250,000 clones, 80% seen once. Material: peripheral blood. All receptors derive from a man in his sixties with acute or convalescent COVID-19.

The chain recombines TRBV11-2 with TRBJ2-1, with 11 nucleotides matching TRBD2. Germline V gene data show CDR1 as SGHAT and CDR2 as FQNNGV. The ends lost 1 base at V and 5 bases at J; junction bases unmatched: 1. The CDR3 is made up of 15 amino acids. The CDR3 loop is CASSLVAGGDNEQFF. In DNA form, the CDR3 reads TGTGCCAGCAGCTTAGTAGCGGGAGGGGACAATGAGCAGTTCTTC.

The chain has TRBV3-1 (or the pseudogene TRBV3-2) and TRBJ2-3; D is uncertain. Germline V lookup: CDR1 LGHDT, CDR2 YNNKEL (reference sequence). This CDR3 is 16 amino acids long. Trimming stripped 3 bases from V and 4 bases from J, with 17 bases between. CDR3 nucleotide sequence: TGTGCCAGCAGCCAGGTTGAGCGCATCCCCCCAGATACGCAGTATTTT. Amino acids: CASSQVERIPPDTQYF.

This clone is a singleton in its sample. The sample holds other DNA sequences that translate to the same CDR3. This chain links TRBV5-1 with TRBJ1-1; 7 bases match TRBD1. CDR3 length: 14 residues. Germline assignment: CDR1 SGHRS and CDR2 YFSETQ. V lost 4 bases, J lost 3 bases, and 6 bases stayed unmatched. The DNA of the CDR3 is TGCGCCAGCAGCAAAGACAGGGCGTACACTGAAGCTTTCTTT. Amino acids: CASSKDRAYTEAFF.

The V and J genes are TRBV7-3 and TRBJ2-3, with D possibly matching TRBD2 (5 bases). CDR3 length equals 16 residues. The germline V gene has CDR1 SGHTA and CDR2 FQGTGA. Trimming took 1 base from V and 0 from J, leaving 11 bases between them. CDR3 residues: CASSLMGVGSTDTQYF. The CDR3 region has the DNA TGTGCCAGCAGCTTAATGGGAGTAGGCAGCACAGATACGCAGTATTTT. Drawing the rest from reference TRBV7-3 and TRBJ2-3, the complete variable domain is GAGVSQTPSNKVTEKGKYVELRCDPISGHTALYWYRQSLGQGPEFLIYFQGTGAADDSGLPNDRFFAVRPEGSVSTLKIQRTERGDSAVYLCASSLMGVGSTDTQYFGPGTRLTVL.

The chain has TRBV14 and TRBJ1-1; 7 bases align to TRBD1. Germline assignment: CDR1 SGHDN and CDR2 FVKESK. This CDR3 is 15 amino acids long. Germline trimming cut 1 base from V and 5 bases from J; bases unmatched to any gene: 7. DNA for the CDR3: TGTGCCAGCAGCCAAGTAGGGGGCAAGGGTACTGAAGCTTTCTTT. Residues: CASSQVGGKGTEAFF. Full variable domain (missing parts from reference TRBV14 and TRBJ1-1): EAGVTQFPSHSVIEKGQTVTLRCDPISGHDNLYWYRRVMGKEIKFLLHFVKESKQDESGMPNNRFLAERTGGTYSTLKVQPAELEDSGVYFCASSQVGGKGTEAFFGQGTRLTVV.

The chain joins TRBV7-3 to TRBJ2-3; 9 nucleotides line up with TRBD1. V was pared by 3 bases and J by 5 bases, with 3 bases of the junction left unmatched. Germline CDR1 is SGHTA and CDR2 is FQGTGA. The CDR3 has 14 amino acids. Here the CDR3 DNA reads TGTGCCAGCAGCTTGGGGGACAGGGAAGATACGCAGTATTTT. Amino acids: CASSLGDREDTQYF.

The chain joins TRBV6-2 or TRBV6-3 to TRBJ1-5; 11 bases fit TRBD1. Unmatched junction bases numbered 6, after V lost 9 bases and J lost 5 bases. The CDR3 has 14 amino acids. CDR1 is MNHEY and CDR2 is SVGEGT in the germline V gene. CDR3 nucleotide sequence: TGTGCCAGTAGCCGGGACAGGGGGGATCAGCCCCAGCATTTT. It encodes CASSRDRGDQPQHF.

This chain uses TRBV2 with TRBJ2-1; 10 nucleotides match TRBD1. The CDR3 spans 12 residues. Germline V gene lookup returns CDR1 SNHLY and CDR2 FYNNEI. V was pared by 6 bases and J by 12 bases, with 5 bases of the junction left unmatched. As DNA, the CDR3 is TGTGCCAGCAGGCAGACAGGGGGCTGGCAGTTCTTC. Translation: CASRQTGGWQFF.

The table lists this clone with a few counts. DNA for the CDR3: TGTGCCAGCAGTTCCGACAGGGTTCCCAATCAGCCCCAGCATTTT. Translated, it gives CASSSDRVPNQPQHF. V gene TRBV6-5 combines with J gene TRBJ1-5; 7 bases align to TRBD1. CDR1 MNHEY and CDR2 SVGAGI come from the germline V gene. The CDR3 sequence is 15 residues long. V dropped 4 bases and J dropped 3; count of bases not matched to a gene: 6.

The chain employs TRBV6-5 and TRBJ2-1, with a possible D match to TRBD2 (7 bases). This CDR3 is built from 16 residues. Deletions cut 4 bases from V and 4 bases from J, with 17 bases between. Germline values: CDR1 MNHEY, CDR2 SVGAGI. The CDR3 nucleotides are TGTGCCAGCAGTTTCCTCGTAGGGGGGGCTTACAATGAGCAGTTCTTC. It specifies CASSFLVGGAYNEQFF.

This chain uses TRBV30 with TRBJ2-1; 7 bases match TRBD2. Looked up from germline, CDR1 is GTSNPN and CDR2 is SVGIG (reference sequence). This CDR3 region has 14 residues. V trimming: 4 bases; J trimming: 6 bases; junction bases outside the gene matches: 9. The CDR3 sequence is CAWMWGGIGNEQFF. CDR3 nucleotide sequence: TGTGCCTGGATGTGGGGGGGGATTGGCAATGAGCAGTTCTTC. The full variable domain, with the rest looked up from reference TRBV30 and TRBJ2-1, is SQTIHQWPATLVQPVGSPLSLECTVEGTSNPNLYWYRQAAGRGLQLLFYSVGIGQISSEVPQNLSASRPQDRQFILSSKKLLLSDSGFYLCAWMWGGIGNEQFFGPGTRLTVL.

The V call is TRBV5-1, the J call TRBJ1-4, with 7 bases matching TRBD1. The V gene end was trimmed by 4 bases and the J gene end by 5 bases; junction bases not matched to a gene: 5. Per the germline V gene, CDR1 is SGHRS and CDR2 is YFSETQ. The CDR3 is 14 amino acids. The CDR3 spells CASSPGQANEKLFF. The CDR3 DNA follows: TGCGCCAGCAGCCCCGGACAGGCCAATGAAAAACTGTTTTTT.

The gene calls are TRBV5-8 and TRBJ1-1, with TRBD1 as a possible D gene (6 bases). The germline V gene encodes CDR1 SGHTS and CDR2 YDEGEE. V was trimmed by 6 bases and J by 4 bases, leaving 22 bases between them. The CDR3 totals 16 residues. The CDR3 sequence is CASTAYTTGRVTEAFF. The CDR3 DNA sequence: TGTGCCAGCACAGCGTATACTACAGGGAGAGTCACTGAAGCTTTCTTT.

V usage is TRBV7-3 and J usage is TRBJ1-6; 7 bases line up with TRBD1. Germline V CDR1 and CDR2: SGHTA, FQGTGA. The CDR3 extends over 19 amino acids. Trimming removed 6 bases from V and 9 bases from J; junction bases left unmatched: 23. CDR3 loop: CASRPNPPPVDKGASPLHF. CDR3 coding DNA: TGTGCCAGCAGACCCAATCCCCCCCCCGTTGACAAGGGGGCTTCACCCCTCCACTTT.

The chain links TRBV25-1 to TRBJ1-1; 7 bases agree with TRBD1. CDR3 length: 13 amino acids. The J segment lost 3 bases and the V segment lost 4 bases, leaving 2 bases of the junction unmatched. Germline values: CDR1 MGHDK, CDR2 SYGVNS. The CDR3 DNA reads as TGTGCCAGCAGTGGGACAGGATACACTGAAGCTTTCTTT. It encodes CASSGTGYTEAFF.

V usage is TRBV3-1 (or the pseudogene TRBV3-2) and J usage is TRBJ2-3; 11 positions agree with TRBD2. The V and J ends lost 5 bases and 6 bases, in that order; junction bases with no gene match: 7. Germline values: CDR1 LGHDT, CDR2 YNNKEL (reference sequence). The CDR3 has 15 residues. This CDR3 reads CASSIGTSGGDTQYF. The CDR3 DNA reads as TGTGCCAGCAGCATCGGGACTAGCGGAGGGGATACGCAGTATTTT.

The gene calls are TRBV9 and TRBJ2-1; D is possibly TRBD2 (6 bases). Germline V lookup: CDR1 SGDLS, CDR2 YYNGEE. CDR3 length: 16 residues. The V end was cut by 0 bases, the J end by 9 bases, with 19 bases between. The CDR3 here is CASSVGRGGPVSEQFF. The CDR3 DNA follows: TGTGCCAGCAGCGTAGGGCGGGGAGGTCCTGTCAGTGAGCAGTTCTTC. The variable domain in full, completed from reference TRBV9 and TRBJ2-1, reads DSGVTQTPKHLITATGQRVTLRCSPRSGDLSVYWYQQSLDQGLQFLIQYYNGEERAKGNILERFSAQQFPDLHSELNLSSLELGDSALYFCASSVGRGGPVSEQFFGPGTRLTVL.

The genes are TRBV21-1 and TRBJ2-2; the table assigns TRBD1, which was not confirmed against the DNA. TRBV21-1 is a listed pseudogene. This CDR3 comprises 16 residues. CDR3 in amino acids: CASSKKDRGNTGELFF. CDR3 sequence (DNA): TGTGCCAGCAGCAAAAAGGATAGGGGGAACACCGGGGAGCTGTTTTTT.

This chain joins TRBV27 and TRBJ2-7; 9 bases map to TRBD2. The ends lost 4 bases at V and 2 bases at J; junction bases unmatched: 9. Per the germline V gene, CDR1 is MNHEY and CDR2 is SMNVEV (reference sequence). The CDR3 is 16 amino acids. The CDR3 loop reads CASSSLGTSRTYEQYF. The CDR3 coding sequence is TGTGCCAGCAGTTCGTTAGGGACTAGCAGAACCTACGAGCAGTACTTC.

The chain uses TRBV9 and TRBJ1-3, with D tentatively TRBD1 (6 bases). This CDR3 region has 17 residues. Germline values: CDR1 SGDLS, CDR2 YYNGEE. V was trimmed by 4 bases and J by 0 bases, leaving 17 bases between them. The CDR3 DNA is TGTGCCAGCAGCCCACAAACAGGGATGTTCTCTGGAAACACCATATATTTT. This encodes CASSPQTGMFSGNTIYF. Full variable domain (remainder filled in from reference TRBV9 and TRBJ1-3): DSGVTQTPKHLITATGQRVTLRCSPRSGDLSVYWYQQSLDQGLQFLIQYYNGEERAKGNILERFSAQQFPDLHSELNLSSLELGDSALYFCASSPQTGMFSGNTIYFGEGSWLTVV.

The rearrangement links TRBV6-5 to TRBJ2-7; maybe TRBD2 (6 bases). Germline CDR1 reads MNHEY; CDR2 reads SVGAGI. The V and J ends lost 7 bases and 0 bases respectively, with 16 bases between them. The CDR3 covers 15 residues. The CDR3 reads CASTLDGTLSYEQYF. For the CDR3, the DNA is TGTGCCAGCACCTTAGATGGGACTCTCTCCTACGAGCAGTACTTC.

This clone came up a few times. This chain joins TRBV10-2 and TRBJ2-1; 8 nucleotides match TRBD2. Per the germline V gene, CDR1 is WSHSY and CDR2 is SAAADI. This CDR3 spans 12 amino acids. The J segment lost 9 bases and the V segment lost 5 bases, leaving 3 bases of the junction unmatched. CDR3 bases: TGCGCCAGCAGTCCCAGCGGGAGTGAGCAGTTCTTC. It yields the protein CASSPSGSEQFF.

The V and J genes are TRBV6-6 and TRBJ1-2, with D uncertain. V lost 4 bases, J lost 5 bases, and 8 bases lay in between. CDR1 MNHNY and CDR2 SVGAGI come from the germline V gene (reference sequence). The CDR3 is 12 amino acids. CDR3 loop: CASSLSDYGYTF. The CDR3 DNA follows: TGTGCCAGCAGTTTATCAGATTATGGCTACACCTTC.